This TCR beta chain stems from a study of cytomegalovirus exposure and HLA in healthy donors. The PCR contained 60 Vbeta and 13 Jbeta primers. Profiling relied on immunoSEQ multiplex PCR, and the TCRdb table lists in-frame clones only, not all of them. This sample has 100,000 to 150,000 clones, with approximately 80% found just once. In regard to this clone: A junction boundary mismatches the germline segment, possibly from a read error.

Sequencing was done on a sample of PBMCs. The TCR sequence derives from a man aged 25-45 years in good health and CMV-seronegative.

The CDR3 loop reads CASTSVWDRGPTF. In DNA, the CDR3 is TGTGCCAGCACCTCGGTGTGGGACAGGGGGCCTACCTTT. The chain has TRBV28 and TRBJ1-1; 12 bases fit TRBD1. Germline V gives CDR1 MDHEN, CDR2 SYDVKM. The CDR3 covers 13 residues.